This T cell receptor beta chain was sequenced for a study of blood T cell repertoires in COVID-19 (dated by TCRdb to the early 2020s). Describing the broader study: Collaborator samples came from the United States, Italy and Spain and covered acute and convalescent phases of COVID-19. The material from the prospective study consisted of cDNA or gDNA derived from T cells, B-cell-depleted T cells, or PBMCs. Subjects who had been exposed to COVID-19, were actively infected with it, or had recovered from it provided the deeply sampled blood TCRbeta repertoires that made up the dataset. The repertoires were made available in a free public database intended to serve as a resource for research on the immune response to SARS-CoV-2. Samples were obtained from the ongoing ImmuneRACE study (first 160 participants) and from roughly 1,300 subjects provided by 6 global collaborators. The sample metadata nearly always contained a de-identified subject ID, COVID-19 status, age in years and sex. Where available, HLA class I and class II types were taken from metadata supplied by the sample provider and were not determined by assay-based typing.

Study-level results and caveats: The quantity of clinical and demographic metadata differed by source and by participant and was supplied without curation.

Deletion took 2 bases off V and 14 bases off J, with a span of 16 bases between the germline ends. The germline V gene (reference sequence) yields MNHEY for CDR1 and SMNVEV for CDR2. Reading from cysteine to phenylalanine, the CDR3 counts 14 amino acids. This entry keeps only the CDR3 DNA: 42 bases, framed from base 1. TCRbeta CDR3 regions were amplified from genomic DNA using the immunoSEQ Assay, a bias-controlled multiplex PCR. The authors processed their data as follows. Nucleated cell counts per sample were estimated from amplification of reference gene primers within the assay. To quantify the absolute abundance of each unique TCRbeta CDR3 rearrangement, sequence reads were collapsed and filtered. Productive Simpson clonality was computed per sample as the square root of Simpson's diversity index over productive rearrangements. Sourced from immuneACCESS, this table was stored by TCRdb with only in-frame sequences that have V and J called. A share of the clones is absent; for the studies checked, an unresolved V gene accounts for under half, and the remainder has no known explanation. Clone size and V and J calls were adopted from that table, with D and trimming inferred from the DNA. The sample profile shows approximately 90,000 clones; 70% to 80% of them were found once. In total, the top ten clones hold approximately 25% of the sample.

This clone was seen a handful of times. Its target antigen remains unknown. No much larger clone exists at a distance of one base, and base qualities are not known. Whole blood was collected in K2EDTA tubes by collaborating institutions according to the institutions' own protocols. For TCRbeta analysis, collaborators shipped samples in one of three forms: frozen whole blood, isolated PBMCs, or DNA extracted from either of those sample types. This clonotype originated in a human donor in a cohort sampled during active COVID-19. The sequenced material came from peripheral blood. The sequence links TRBV27 to TRBJ1-6, with TRBD1 tentatively as D gene (5 bases match). CDR3 sequence: CASSLGGADRALHF. The DNA reads as follows: TGTGCCAGCAGTTTAGGAGGGGCCGATCGGGCCCTCCACTTT.